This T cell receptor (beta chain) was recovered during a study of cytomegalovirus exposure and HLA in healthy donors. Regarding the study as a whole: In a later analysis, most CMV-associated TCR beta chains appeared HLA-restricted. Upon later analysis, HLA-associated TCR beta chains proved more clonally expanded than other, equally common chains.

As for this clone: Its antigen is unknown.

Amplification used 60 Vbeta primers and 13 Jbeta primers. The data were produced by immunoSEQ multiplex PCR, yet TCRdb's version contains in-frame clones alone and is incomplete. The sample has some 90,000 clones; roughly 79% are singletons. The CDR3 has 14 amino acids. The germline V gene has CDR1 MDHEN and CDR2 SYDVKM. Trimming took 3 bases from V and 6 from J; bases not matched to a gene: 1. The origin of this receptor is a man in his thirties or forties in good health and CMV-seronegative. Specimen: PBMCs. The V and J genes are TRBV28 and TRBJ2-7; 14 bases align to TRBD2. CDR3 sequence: CASSLTSGRAEQYV. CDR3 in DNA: TGTGCCAGCAGTTTGACTAGCGGGAGGGCCGAGCAGTACGTC.